This entry features one T cell receptor (beta chain) sequence. CDR3 length equals 15 residues. Looked up from germline, CDR1 is SGHDT and CDR2 is YYEEEE. Trimming took 7 bases from V and 0 from J; bases not matched to a gene: 5. Clones were read by immunoSEQ multiplex PCR, and TCRdb kept only the in-frame ones, dropping some. The sample holds more than 50,000 clones, roughly 84% seen once. The data stem from a study of OX40 agonist ivuxolimab in advanced cancers. Excluded were patients having autoimmune disease history or systemic immunosuppression. Here the sequenced sample was CD4+ or CD8+ T cells sorted from blood, taken in a trial of the OX40 agonist ivuxolimab. The V and J genes are TRBV5-6 and TRBJ2-2; TRBD2 matches 8 bases. The source of this sequence is an adult with an advanced solid tumor such as melanoma, head and neck, liver or kidney cancer. Here the CDR3 reads CASSSLAANTGELFF. The CDR3 coding sequence is TGTGCCAGCTCGTCACTAGCGGCGAACACCGGGGAGCTGTTTTTT.